The present T cell receptor (beta chain) was sequenced within a study of blood T cell repertoires in COVID-19. Overall study: T cells, B-cell-depleted T cells, or PBMCs provided the cDNA or gDNA that served as material.

Individuals aged about 18 to 89 years were recruited from 24 US areas. Sequenced by immunoSEQ multiplex PCR; TCRdb stores in-frame clones only, minus some. This sample has approximately 250,000 clones, with about 89% found just once. Sequences were obtained from PBMCs or T cells enriched from blood (not recorded which). This clonotype was obtained from a woman in her 30s who had recovered from COVID-19.

CDR3: CASSLPGTSGANVLTF. CDR3 coding DNA: TGTGCCAGCTCACTTCCGGGTACCTCTGGGGCCAACGTCCTGACTTTC. The chain couples TRBV18 to TRBJ2-6; D is ambiguous. In germline, CDR1 is KGHSH, CDR2 LQKENI. V gave up 4 bases and J gave up 0 bases, with 10 bases separating them. The CDR3 extends over 16 amino acids.